The subject of this entry is one T cell receptor (beta chain). This clonotype turned up a few times. Its target antigen remains unknown. No clone much larger than this one lies a single base away; base qualities are absent. The CDR3 starts with the cysteine, ends with the phenylalanine, and has 16 residues. Only the CDR3 portion is preserved as DNA: 48 bases, with reading frame beginning at the first base. From V the trimming removes 3 bases and from J it removes 3 bases, while the gene matches leave 7 bases of the junction unaccounted for. Sequences GTSNPN (CDR1) and SVGIG (CDR2) are obtained from the germline V gene (reference sequence). This sample was taken from a study of T-cell memory formation after mild COVID-19 (dated by TCRdb to the early 2020s). Background for the entire study: Most TCR sequence clusters were specific to one of the two donors. In two donors, T-cell clones that expanded and contracted after mild COVID-19 were tracked by sequencing TCRalpha and TCRbeta repertoires over time. Two young, previously healthy adult volunteers made up the cohort, one male and one female. Results the study describes overall, beyond this receptor: Balanced CD4/CD8 phenotypes were observed for clones contracting from day 15 to 85, whereas a bias towards CD4+ was observed for a second wave of clones expanding from day 15 to 37. SARS-CoV-2 specificity was not confirmed for the second-wave clones peaking on day 37. Contracting CD4+ clones were located mainly in the CM and EM memory subsets, whereas CD8+ clones were found to be enriched in EMRA. Some responding clones were detected in pre-infection memory, which suggested that pre-existing cross-reactive memory T cells had joined the SARS-CoV-2 response. The study included only two mild cases, and larger cohorts that include severe cases with pre-infection samples were judged to be necessary.

The sequencing machine was an Illumina NovaSeq 6000. cDNA libraries for TCRalpha and TCRbeta were prepared by 5'RACE using constant-segment primers, with sample barcodes and unique molecular identifiers added. RNA was extracted from every sample with Trizol reagent. Libraries were amplified in two PCR steps, with a second sample barcode and Illumina TruSeq adapters added in the second step. Sequencing of the libraries was done on an Illumina NovaSeq, producing 2 x 150 bp paired-end reads. The authors' analysis ran thus. With migec v1.2.7, reads were demultiplexed and then collapsed into UMI-guided consensus sequences. Using mixcr v2.1.11, UMI consensuses were aligned to TRA and TRB V and J templates and then assembled into clonotypes. Expanded or contracted clonotypes were those called significant by both edgeR and NoisET, with noise models trained on biological replicates. For edgeR calls, the cutoffs were a false discovery rate-adjusted p below 0.01 and a log2 fold-change threshold of 1. As an exploratory analysis of dynamics, max-normalized trajectories of the 1000 most abundant clonotypes were examined by PCA with hierarchical clustering. Each responding clone was given a CD4 or CD8 phenotype based on the CD4+ and CD8+ repertoires, which had been sequenced separately. TCRdb reanalyzed the raw reads on its own, using fastp at Q25 for trimming and MiXCR for clone calling, and kept in-frame beta chains. Records with the same CDR3 protein are collapsed into one entry carrying the most frequent genes and DNA. TCRdb assigned the V and J calls; the authors' analysis was not used. Present in this sample are about 190,000 distinct CDR3 sequences, about 17% of which were seen just once. In total, the top ten clones hold around 2.4% of the sample.

Ficoll-Paque density gradient centrifugation was the method used to isolate PBMCs. This TCR came from an adult woman who had mild COVID-19 (a few samples of this study predate the infection). The sample titles of this study are shuffled in the database, so cell type and time point are left out; the donor was told from shared clones. The receptor chain draws on TRBV30 and TRBJ2-2, with TRBD2 identical over 10 junction bases. The specimen sequenced was PBMCs or a T cell subset sorted from them (not recorded which). The DNA sequence is given as TGTGCCTGGAGCGGTCTAGCGGGAGCCTACACCGGGGAGCTGTTTTTT. Its product reads: CAWSGLAGAYTGELFF.